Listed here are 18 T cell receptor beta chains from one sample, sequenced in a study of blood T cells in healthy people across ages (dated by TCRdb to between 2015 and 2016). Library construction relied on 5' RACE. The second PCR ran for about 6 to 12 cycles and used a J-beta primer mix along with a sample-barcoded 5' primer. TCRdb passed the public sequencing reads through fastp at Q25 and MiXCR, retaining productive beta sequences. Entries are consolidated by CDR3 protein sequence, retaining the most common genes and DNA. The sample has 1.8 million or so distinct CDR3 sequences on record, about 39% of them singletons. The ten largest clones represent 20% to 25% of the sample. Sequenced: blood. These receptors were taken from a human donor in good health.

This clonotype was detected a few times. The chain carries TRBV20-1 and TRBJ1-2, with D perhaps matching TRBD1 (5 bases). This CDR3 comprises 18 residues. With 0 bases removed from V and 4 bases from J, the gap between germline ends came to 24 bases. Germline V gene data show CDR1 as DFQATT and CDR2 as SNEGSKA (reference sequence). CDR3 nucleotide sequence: TGCAGTGCTAGAGATCCCAAGACAGAATCCCGGGGTCGCTATGGCTACACCTTC. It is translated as CSARDPKTESRGRYGYTF.

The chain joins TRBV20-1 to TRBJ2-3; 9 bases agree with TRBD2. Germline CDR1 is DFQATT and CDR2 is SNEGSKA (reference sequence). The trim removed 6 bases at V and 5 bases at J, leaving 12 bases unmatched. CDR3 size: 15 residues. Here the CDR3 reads CSAKRGAFTGDTQYF. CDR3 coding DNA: TGCAGTGCCAAGCGGGGGGCCTTTACTGGAGATACGCAGTATTTT.

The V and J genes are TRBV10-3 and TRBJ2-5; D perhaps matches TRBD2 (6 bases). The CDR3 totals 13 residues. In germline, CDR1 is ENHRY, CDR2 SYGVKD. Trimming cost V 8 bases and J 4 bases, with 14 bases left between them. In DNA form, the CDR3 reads TGTGCCATCGGAGCGGGCGGGGCAGAGACCCAGTACTTC. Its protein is CAIGAGGAETQYF.

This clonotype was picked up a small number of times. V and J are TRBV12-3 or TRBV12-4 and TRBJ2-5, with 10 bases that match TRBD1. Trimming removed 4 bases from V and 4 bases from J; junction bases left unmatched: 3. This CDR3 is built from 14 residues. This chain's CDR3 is CASSSRQGAETQYF. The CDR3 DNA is TGTGCCAGCAGTTCCCGACAGGGGGCAGAGACCCAGTACTTC.

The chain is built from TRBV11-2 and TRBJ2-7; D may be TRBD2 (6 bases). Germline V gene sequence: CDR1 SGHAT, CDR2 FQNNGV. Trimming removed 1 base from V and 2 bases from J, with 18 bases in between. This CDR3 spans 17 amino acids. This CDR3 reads CASSLAIWDWGTYEQYF. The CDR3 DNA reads TGTGCCAGCAGCTTAGCCATTTGGGACTGGGGAACCTACGAGCAGTACTTC.

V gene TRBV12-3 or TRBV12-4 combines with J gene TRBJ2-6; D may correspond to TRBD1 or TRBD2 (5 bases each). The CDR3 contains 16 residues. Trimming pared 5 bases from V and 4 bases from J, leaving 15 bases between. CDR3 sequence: CASSPRDLLGANVLTF. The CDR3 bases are TGTGCCAGCAGTCCCCGGGACCTCCTCGGGGCCAACGTCCTGACTTTC.

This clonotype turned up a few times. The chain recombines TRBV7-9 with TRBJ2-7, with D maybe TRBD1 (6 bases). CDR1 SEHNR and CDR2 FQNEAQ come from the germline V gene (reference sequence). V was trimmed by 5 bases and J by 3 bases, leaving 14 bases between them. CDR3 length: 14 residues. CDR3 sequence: CASSPVRGYYEQYF. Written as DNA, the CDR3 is TGTGCCAGCAGCCCGGTCAGGGGCTACTACGAGCAGTACTTC. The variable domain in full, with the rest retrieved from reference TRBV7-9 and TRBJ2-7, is DTGVSQNPRHKITKRGQNVTFRCDPISEHNRLYWYRQTLGQGPEFLTYFQNEAQLEKSRLLSDRFSAERPKGSFSTLEIQRTEQGDSAMYLCASSPVRGYYEQYFGPGTRLTVT.

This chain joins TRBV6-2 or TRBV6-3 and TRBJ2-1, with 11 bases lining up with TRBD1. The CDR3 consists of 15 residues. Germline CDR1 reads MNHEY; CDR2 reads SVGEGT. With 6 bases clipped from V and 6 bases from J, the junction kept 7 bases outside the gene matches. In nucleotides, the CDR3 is TGTGCCAGCAGAGAAAGCGGGACAGGGGGCAATGAGCAGTTCTTC. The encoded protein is CASRESGTGGNEQFF.

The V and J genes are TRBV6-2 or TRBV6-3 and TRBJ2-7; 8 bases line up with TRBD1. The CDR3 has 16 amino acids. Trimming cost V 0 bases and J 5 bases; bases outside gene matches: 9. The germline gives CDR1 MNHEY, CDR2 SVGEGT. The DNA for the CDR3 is TGTGCCAGCAGTTACTCGAGGACAGGGTTTGTCGACGAGCAGTACTTC. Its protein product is CASSYSRTGFVDEQYF.

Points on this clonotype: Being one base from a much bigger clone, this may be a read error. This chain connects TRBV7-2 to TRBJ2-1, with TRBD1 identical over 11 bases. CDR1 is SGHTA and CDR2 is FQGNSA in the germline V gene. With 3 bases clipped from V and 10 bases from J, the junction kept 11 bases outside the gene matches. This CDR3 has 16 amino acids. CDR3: CASSFLAGQGVFEQFF. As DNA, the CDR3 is TGTGCCAGCAGCTTTTTGGCGGGACAGGGGGTATTCGAGCAGTTCTTC.

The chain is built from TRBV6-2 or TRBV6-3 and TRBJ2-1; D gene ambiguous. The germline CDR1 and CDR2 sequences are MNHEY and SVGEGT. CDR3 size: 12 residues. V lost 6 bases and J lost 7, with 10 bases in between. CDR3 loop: CASSPRINEQFF. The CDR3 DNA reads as TGTGCCAGCAGCCCTAGGATTAATGAGCAGTTCTTC.

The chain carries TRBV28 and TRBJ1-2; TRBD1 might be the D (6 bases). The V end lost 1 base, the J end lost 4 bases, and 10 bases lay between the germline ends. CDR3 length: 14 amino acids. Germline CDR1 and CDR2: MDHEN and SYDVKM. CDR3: CASSLYRVAYGYTF. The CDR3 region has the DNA TGTGCCAGCAGTTTATACAGGGTAGCCTATGGCTACACCTTC.

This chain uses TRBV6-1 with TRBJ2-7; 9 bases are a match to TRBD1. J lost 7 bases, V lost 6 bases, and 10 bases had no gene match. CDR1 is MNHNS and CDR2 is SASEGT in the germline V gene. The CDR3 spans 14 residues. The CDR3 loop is CASRRDREGREQYF. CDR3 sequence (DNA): TGTGCCAGCAGAAGGGACAGGGAAGGGAGGGAGCAGTACTTC.

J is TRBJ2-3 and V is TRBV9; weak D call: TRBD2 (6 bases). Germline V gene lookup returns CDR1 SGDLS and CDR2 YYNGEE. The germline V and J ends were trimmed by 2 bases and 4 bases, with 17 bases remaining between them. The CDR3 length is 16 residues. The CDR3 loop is CASSVTVLRDSDTQYF. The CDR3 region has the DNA TGTGCCAGCAGCGTCACAGTCCTCCGGGACTCAGATACGCAGTATTTT.

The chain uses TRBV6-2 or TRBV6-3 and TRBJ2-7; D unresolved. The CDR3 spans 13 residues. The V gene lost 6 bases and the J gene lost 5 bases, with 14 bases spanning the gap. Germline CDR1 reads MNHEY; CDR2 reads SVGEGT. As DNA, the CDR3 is TGTGCCAGCAGACCCCCGGCTGACCACGAGCAGTACTTC. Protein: CASRPPADHEQYF.

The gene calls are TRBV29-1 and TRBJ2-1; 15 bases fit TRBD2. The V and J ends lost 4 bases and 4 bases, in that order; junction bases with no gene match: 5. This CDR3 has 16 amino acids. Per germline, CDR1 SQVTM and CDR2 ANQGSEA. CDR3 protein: CSVVGLAGGRYNEQFF. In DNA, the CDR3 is TGCAGCGTTGTAGGACTAGCGGGGGGGCGGTACAATGAGCAGTTCTTC.

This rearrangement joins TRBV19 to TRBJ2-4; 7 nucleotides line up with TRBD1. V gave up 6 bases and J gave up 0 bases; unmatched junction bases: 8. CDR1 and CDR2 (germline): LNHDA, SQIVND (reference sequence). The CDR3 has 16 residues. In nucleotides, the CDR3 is TGTGCCAGTAGGGAAGGGGGCTTGGGAGCCAAAAACATTCAGTACTTC. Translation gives CASREGGLGAKNIQYF.

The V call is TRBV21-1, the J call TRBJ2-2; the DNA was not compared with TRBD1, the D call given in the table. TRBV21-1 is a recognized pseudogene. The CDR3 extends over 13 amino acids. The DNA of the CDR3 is TGCGACCGACAGGGCTCGTGGACCGGGGAGCTGTTTTTT. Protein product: CDRQGSWTGELFF.